The 23 T cell receptor beta chains below come from one sample, sequenced in a study of blood T cell repertoires in COVID-19. The table came from immunoSEQ multiplex PCR; TCRdb's copy has only in-frame clones and leaves some out. Among 65,000 to 80,000 clones listed, more than 75% were seen once. The specimen was peripheral blood. The receptor set was obtained from a human donor in a cohort sampled during active COVID-19.

CDR3 residues: CASSPSSSYNEQFF. The CDR3 DNA follows: TGTGCCAGCTCACCATCGAGCTCCTACAATGAGCAGTTCTTC. V and J are TRBV18 and TRBJ2-1, with D unresolved. The CDR3 totals 14 residues. V lost 2 bases and J lost 0, with 5 bases in between. Germline CDR1 reads KGHSH; CDR2 reads LQKENI.

This sequence joins TRBV6-5 and TRBJ2-7; tentative D call: TRBD2 (6 bases). Germline loops: CDR1 MNHEY, CDR2 SVGAGI. V lost 6 bases, J lost 7 bases, and 19 bases lay in between. The CDR3 is 14 residues long. The CDR3 loop is CASSRGAADEEQYF. CDR3 in DNA: TGTGCCAGCAGCCGCGGGGCGGCGGATGAGGAGCAGTACTTC.

This clone was observed a few times. V and J are TRBV6-2 or TRBV6-3 and TRBJ2-5; 11 nucleotides agree with TRBD2. The CDR3 consists of 14 residues. Germline V gives CDR1 MNHEY, CDR2 SVGEGT. J gave up 7 bases and V 5 bases, and 6 bases lay outside the gene matches. The CDR3 nucleotides read TGTGCCAGCAGTCTAGCGGGGGGCCAGGCGACCCAGTACTTC. As protein: CASSLAGGQATQYF.

V is TRBV9 and J is TRBJ2-1; 9 bases match TRBD2. Germline CDR1 is SGDLS and CDR2 is YYNGEE. The CDR3 runs 15 residues. V shed 2 bases and J 2 bases; nucleotides not matched to a gene: 2. The CDR3 sequence: CASSVTSGAYNEQFF. In nucleotides, the CDR3 is TGTGCCAGCAGCGTGACTAGCGGAGCCTACAATGAGCAGTTCTTC. Full variable domain (remainder filled in from reference TRBV9 and TRBJ2-1): DSGVTQTPKHLITATGQRVTLRCSPRSGDLSVYWYQQSLDQGLQFLIQYYNGEERAKGNILERFSAQQFPDLHSELNLSSLELGDSALYFCASSVTSGAYNEQFFGPGTRLTVL.

The rearrangement joins TRBV19 to TRBJ2-5; D may be TRBD1 (6 bases). V lost 4 bases, J lost 2 bases, and 14 bases lay in between. Germline lookup yields CDR1 LNHDA and CDR2 SQIVND (reference sequence). CDR3 length: 15 residues. The CDR3 coding sequence is TGTGCCAGTAGTACCCCGACAGGCGGACAAGAGACCCAGTACTTC. This encodes CASSTPTGGQETQYF.

This sequence joins TRBV2 and TRBJ2-7, with 11 bases matching TRBD1. CDR1 is SNHLY, CDR2 FYNNEI, per germline. The CDR3 covers 13 residues. J lost 6 bases, V lost 6 bases, and 4 bases had no gene match. CDR3 in DNA: TGTGCCAGCAGCGCGGGACAGGGGGGCGAGCAGTACTTC. It encodes CASSAGQGGEQYF. Full variable domain (remainder filled in from reference TRBV2 and TRBJ2-7): EPEVTQTPSHQVTQMGQEVILRCVPISNHLYFYWYRQILGQKVEFLVSFYNNEISEKSEIFDDQFSVERPDGSNFTLKIRSTKLEDSAMYFCASSAGQGGEQYFGPGTRLTVT.

The chain uses TRBV28 and TRBJ1-2; D might be TRBD1 (5 bases). The CDR3 spans 11 residues. Germline CDR1 MDHEN, CDR2 SYDVKM. Trimming removed 8 bases at V and 5 bases at J, with 9 bases between. CDR3 sequence reads: CASSGTYGYTF. The CDR3 nucleotides read TGTGCCAGCTCCGGGACTTATGGCTACACCTTC.

The chain joins TRBV19 to TRBJ2-6; D is uncertain. The germline CDR1 and CDR2 sequences are LNHDA and SQIVND (reference sequence). The V and J ends lost 6 bases and 4 bases respectively, with 10 bases between them. The CDR3 totals 14 residues. CDR3 DNA sequence: TGTGCCAGTAGAAAGGTAGCCGGGGCCAACGTCCTGACTTTC. It is translated as CASRKVAGANVLTF.

CDR3 residues: CASSLDRATGNTIYF. The CDR3 nucleotides are TGCGCCAGCAGCTTGGACAGGGCGACTGGAAACACCATATATTTT. The chain employs TRBV5-1 and TRBJ1-3; possible D gene TRBD1, 6 bases. This CDR3 contains 15 residues. CDR1 SGHRS and CDR2 YFSETQ come from the germline V gene. Trimming stripped 0 bases from V and 2 bases from J, with 9 bases between. The variable domain in full, with the rest retrieved from reference TRBV5-1 and TRBJ1-3, is KAGVTQTPRYLIKTRGQQVTLSCSPISGHRSVSWYQQTPGQGLQFLFEYFSETQRNKGNFPGRFSGRQFSNSRSEMNVSTLELGDSALYLCASSLDRATGNTIYFGEGSWLTVV.

This clone came up once. The chain carries TRBV10-3 and TRBJ2-2; 10 bases agree with TRBD1. Germline trimming cut 6 bases from V and 5 bases from J; bases unmatched to any gene: 6. The germline V gene has CDR1 ENHRY and CDR2 SYGVKD. The CDR3 has 15 amino acids. The CDR3 DNA follows: TGTGCCATCAGCGCGACAGGGGGCGAAACCGGGGAGCTGTTTTTT. Amino acid sequence: CAISATGGETGELFF.

The chain has TRBV7-6 and TRBJ2-1; D call uncertain. From germline, CDR1 is SGHVS and CDR2 FNYEAQ. V lost 6 bases and J lost 5, with 17 bases in between. The CDR3 contains 15 residues. CDR3 loop: CASSHGPGEDNEQFF. CDR3 in DNA: TGTGCCAGCAGTCACGGCCCTGGAGAAGACAATGAGCAGTTCTTC.

This chain links TRBV6-9 with TRBJ2-1; D might be TRBD2 (5 bases). CDR1 and CDR2 (germline): MNHGY, SVAAGI. The V end was cut by 8 bases, the J end by 0 bases, with 11 bases between. CDR3 length: 14 residues. DNA of the CDR3: TGTGCCAGCCTGCGTCGGGGCTCCTACAATGAGCAGTTCTTC. Its translation is CASLRRGSYNEQFF.

This chain links TRBV28 with TRBJ2-2, with 13 nucleotides matching TRBD2. V lost 2 bases, J lost 8 bases, and 5 bases stayed unmatched. The CDR3 extends over 16 amino acids. Germline V CDR1 and CDR2: MDHEN, SYDVKM. CDR3 region: CASSLGGLAGVGELFF. In DNA, the CDR3 is TGTGCCAGCAGTTTAGGCGGACTAGCGGGAGTAGGGGAGCTGTTTTTT.

CDR3 region: CASSQGGRTYEQYF. In DNA form, the CDR3 reads TGTGCCAGCAGCCAGGGCGGGCGAACCTACGAGCAGTACTTC. This chain connects TRBV3-1 (or the pseudogene TRBV3-2) to TRBJ2-7; perhaps TRBD2 as D (5 bases). The germline gives CDR1 LGHDT, CDR2 YNNKEL (reference sequence). V was trimmed by 3 bases and J by 2 bases, leaving 11 bases between them. The CDR3 is 14 amino acids.

The chain carries TRBV7-9 and TRBJ2-3, with TRBD2 identical over 12 bases. Per the germline V gene, CDR1 is SEHNR and CDR2 is FQNEAQ (reference sequence). V was pared by 5 bases and J by 2 bases, with 8 bases of the junction left unmatched. There are 17 residues in the CDR3. CDR3 sequence: CASSGLTSGRNTDTQYF. The CDR3 nucleotides read TGTGCCAGCAGCGGCCTGACTAGCGGGAGAAACACAGATACGCAGTATTTT.

The rearrangement uses TRBV4-3 and TRBJ2-1; D is perhaps TRBD2 (6 bases). The CDR3 contains 15 residues. V gave up 1 base and J gave up 5 bases, with 12 bases separating them. The germline CDR1 and CDR2 sequences are LGHNA and YSLEER. The CDR3 region is CASSQGPGADNEQFF. CDR3 sequence (DNA): TGCGCCAGCAGCCAAGGTCCGGGAGCGGACAATGAGCAGTTCTTC.

Turning to this clone: The identical CDR3 is also encoded by other nucleotide sequences in the sample. CDR3: CASSLERPGDTQYF. CDR3 nucleotides: TGCGCCAGCAGCTTGGAAAGACCGGGGGATACGCAGTATTTT. The chain recombines TRBV5-1 with TRBJ2-3; perhaps TRBD2 as D (5 bases). The CDR3 has 14 amino acids. The germline V gene has CDR1 SGHRS and CDR2 YFSETQ. V dropped 0 bases and J dropped 6 bases, with 11 bases sitting between them.

The J gene is TRBJ2-7, the V gene TRBV5-1, with TRBD2 matching over 7 bases. The CDR3 consists of 14 residues. Unmatched junction bases numbered 6, after V lost 5 bases and J lost 1 base. Germline lookup yields CDR1 SGHRS and CDR2 YFSETQ. CDR3 nucleotide sequence: TGCGCCAGCAGAGAGGTAGCGGGTTCCTACGAGCAGTACTTC. Translated: CASREVAGSYEQYF.

The genes are TRBV9 and TRBJ2-5; the D is unclear. This CDR3 contains 14 residues. In germline, CDR1 is SGDLS, CDR2 YYNGEE. Trimming cost V 1 base and J 5 bases, with 12 bases left between them. CDR3 residues: CASSVRLLGETQYF. The CDR3 DNA follows: TGTGCCAGCAGCGTAAGACTCCTTGGGGAGACCCAGTACTTC.

The chain couples TRBV29-1 to TRBJ2-1; D is unresolved. This CDR3 comprises 13 residues. The V end lost 4 bases, the J end lost 6 bases, and 13 bases lay between the germline ends. The V gene's germline CDR1 is SQVTM and CDR2 ANQGSEA. The CDR3 protein is CSVASTVFNEQFF. The DNA for the CDR3 is TGCAGCGTTGCGAGTACCGTTTTCAATGAGCAGTTCTTC.

The chain joins TRBV2 to TRBJ2-7, with 8 bases identical to TRBD1. The CDR3 sequence is 11 residues long. Germline CDR1 SNHLY, CDR2 FYNNEI. The CDR3, as DNA: TGTGCGTCGACAGGGGACCACGAGCAGTACTTC. This sequence encodes CASTGDHEQYF.

The rearrangement links TRBV7-2 to TRBJ2-5; 7 nucleotides line up with TRBD2. V shed 5 bases and J 5 bases; nucleotides not matched to a gene: 8. The CDR3 is 14 residues long. In germline, CDR1 is SGHTA, CDR2 FQGNSA. CDR3 sequence (DNA): TGTGCCAGCAGCAAATGGACTAGTCGGGAGACCCAGTACTTC. Translation: CASSKWTSRETQYF.

The J gene is TRBJ2-1, the V gene TRBV7-2; 10 nucleotides align to TRBD2. The ends lost 6 bases at V and 8 bases at J; junction bases unmatched: 7. The CDR3 has 14 residues. The germline gives CDR1 SGHTA, CDR2 FQGNSA. The CDR3 DNA follows: TGTGCCAGCAGACCCGGGACTAGCGCCTATGAGCAGTTCTTC. Translated, it gives CASRPGTSAYEQFF.